What follows is one TCR beta chain and its context. What it recognizes is unknown. Trimming left V 4 bases short and J 0 bases short, with 8 bases between. The CDR3 is 14 residues long. Germline lookup yields CDR1 SGHTA and CDR2 FQGNSA. This sample is part of a study of T cell responses to AZD1222 COVID-19 vaccine. Study-wide points: Spike-specific TCR breadth rose after two AZD1222 doses, and depth rose as well. CD4 TCRs linked to vaccination spanned spike, dominating at 160-218 and 743-854. White British people made up most donors, females outnumbered males, and clonal diversity was possibly underestimated.

The assay was immunoSEQ multiplex PCR, and TCRdb's table has in-frame clones only and misses some. The data hold tens of thousands of clones, with almost 90% observed a single time. The material sequenced was peripheral blood, taken 28 days after the second AZD1222 dose. The sequence was collected from an adult who received the AZD1222 COVID-19 vaccine. The rearrangement uses TRBV7-2 and TRBJ2-3, with a weak D call TRBD2 (6 bases). This chain's CDR3 is CASSSGGSTDTQYF. CDR3 DNA sequence: TGTGCCAGCAGCTCTGGAGGGAGCACAGATACGCAGTATTTT.